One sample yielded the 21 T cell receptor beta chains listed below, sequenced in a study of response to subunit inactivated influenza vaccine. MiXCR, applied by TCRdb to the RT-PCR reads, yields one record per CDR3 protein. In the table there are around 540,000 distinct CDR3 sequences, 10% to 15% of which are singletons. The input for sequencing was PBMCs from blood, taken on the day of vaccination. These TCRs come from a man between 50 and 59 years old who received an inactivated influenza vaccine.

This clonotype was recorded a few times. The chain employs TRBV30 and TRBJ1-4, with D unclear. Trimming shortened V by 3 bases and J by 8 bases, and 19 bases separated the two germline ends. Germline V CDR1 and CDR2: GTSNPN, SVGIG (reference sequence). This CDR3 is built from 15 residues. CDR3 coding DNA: TGTGCCTGGAGGCCACTTGGGATACTCGGAGAAAAACTGTTTTTT. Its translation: CAWRPLGILGEKLFF. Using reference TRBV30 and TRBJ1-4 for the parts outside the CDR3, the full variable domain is SQTIHQWPATLVQPVGSPLSLECTVEGTSNPNLYWYRQAAGRGLQLLFYSVGIGQISSEVPQNLSASRPQDRQFILSSKKLLLSDSGFYLCAWRPLGILGEKLFFGSGTQLSVL.

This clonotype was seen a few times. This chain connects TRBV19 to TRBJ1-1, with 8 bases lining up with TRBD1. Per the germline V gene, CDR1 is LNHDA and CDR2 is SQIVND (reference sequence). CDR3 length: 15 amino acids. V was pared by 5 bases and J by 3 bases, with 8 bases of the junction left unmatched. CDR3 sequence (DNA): TGTGCCAGTAGTGTGGACAGGGAAGTGGACACTGAAGCTTTCTTT. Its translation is CASSVDREVDTEAFF.

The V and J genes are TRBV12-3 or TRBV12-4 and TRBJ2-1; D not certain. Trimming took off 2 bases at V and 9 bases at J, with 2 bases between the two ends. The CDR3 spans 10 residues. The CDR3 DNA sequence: TGTGCCAGCAGTTTAAGTGAGCAGTTCTTC. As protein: CASSLSEQFF.

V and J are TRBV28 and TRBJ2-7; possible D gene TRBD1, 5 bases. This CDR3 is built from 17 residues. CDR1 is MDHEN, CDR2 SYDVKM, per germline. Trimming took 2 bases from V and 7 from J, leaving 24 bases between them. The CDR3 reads CASSLVGRAGILGEQYF. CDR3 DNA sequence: TGTGCCAGCAGTTTAGTAGGCAGGGCCGGCATATTAGGAGAGCAGTACTTC.

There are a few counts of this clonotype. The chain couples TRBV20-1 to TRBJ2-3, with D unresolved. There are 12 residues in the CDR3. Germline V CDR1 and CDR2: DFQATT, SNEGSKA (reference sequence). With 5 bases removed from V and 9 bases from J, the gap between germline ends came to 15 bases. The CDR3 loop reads CSAYNQVNTQYF. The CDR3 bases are TGCAGTGCTTACAACCAGGTCAACACGCAGTATTTT.

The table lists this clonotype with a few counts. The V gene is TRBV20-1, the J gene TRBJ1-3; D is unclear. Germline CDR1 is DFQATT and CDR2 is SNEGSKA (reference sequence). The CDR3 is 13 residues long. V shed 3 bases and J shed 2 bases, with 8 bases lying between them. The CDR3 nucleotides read TGCAGTGCTAGGTCCGGGCCTGGAAACACCATATATTTT. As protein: CSARSGPGNTIYF.

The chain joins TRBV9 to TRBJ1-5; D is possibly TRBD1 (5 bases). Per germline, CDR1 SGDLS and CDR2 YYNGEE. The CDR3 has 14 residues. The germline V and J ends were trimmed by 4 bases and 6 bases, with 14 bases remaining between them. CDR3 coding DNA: TGTGCCAGCAGCAAAGGACGGGGGTTTCAGCCCCAGCATTTT. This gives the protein CASSKGRGFQPQHF.

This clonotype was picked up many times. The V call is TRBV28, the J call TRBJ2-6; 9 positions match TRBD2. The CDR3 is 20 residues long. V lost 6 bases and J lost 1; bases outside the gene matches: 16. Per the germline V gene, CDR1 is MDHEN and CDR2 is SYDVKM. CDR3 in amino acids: CASSSFMISGSDSGANVLTF. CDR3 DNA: TGTGCCAGCAGCTCCTTTATGATTAGCGGGAGTGATTCTGGGGCCAACGTCCTGACTTTC.

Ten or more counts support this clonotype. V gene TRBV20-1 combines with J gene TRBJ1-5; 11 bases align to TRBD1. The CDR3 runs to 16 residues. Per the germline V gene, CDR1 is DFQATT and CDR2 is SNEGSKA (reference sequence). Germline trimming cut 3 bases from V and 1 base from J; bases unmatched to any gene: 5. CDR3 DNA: TGCAGTGCTAGTTGGGGGACAGGGGGAAGCAATCAGCCCCAGCATTTT. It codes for CSASWGTGGSNQPQHF.

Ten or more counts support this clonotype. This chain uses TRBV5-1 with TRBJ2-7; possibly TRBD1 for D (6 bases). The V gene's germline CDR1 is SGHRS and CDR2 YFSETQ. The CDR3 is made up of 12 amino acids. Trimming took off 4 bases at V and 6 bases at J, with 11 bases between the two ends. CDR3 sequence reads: CASSPNRAEQYF. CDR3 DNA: TGCGCCAGCAGCCCGAACAGGGCCGAGCAGTACTTC.

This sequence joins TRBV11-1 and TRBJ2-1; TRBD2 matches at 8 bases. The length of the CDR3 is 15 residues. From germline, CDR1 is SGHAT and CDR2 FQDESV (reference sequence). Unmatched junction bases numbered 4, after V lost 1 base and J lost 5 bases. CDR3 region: CASSLGLANHNEQFF. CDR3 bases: TGTGCCAGCAGCTTAGGACTAGCGAACCACAATGAGCAGTTCTTC. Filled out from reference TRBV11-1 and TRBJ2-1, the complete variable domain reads EAEVAQSPRYKITEKSQAVAFWCDPISGHATLYWYRQILGQGPELLVQFQDESVVDDSQLPKDRFSAERLKGVDSTLKIQPAELGDSAMYLCASSLGLANHNEQFFGPGTRLTVL.

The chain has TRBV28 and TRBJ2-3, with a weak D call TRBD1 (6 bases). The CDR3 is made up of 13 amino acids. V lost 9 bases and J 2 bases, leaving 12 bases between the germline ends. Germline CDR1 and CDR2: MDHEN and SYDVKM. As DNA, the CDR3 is TGTGCCAGTTCCAGGGGATACACAGATACGCAGTATTTT. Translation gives CASSRGYTDTQYF.

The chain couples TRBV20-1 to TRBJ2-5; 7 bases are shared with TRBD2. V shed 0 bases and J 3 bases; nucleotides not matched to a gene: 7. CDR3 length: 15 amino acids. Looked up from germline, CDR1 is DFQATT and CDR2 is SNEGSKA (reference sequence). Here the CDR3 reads CSARDPRGLEETQYF. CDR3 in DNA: TGCAGTGCTAGAGATCCACGTGGACTAGAAGAGACCCAGTACTTC.

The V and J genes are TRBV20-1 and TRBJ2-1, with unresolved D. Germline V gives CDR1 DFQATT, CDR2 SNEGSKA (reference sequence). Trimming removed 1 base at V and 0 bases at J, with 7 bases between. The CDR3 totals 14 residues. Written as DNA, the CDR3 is TGCAGTGCTAGAGCACAAAACTCCTACAATGAGCAGTTCTTC. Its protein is CSARAQNSYNEQFF.

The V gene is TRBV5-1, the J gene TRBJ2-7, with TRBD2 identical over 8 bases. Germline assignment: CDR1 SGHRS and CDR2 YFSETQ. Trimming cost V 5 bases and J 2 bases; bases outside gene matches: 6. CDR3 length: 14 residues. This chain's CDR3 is CASSYSGNAYEQYF. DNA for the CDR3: TGCGCCAGCAGTTATAGCGGGAATGCCTACGAGCAGTACTTC. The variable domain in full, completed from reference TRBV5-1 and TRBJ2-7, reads KAGVTQTPRYLIKTRGQQVTLSCSPISGHRSVSWYQQTPGQGLQFLFEYFSETQRNKGNFPGRFSGRQFSNSRSEMNVSTLELGDSALYLCASSYSGNAYEQYFGPGTRLTVT.

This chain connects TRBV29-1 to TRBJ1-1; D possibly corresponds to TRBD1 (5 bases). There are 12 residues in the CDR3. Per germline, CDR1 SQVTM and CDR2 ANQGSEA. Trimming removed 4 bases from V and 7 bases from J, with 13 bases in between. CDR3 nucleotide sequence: TGCAGCGTTGGAGGGAGACAGCTTGAAGCTTTCTTT. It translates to CSVGGRQLEAFF.

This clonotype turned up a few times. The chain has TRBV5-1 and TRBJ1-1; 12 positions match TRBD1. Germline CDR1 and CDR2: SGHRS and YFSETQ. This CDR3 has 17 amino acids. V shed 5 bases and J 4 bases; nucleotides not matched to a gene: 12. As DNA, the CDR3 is TGCGCCAGCAGTTCCGGGACAGGGGGCATCCGAGCCACTGAAGCTTTCTTT. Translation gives CASSSGTGGIRATEAFF.

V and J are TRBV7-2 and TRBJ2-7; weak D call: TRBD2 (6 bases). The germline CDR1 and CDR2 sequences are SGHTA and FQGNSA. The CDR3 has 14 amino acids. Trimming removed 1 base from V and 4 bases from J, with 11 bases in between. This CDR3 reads CASSLGLESYEQYF. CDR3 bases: TGTGCCAGCAGCTTAGGACTAGAATCATACGAGCAGTACTTC.

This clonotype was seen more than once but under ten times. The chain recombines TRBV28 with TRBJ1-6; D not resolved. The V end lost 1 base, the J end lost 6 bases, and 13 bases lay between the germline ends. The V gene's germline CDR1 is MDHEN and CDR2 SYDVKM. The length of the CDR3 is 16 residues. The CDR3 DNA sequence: TGTGCCAGCAGTTTATTTTTAGGGTCTAGTAATTCACCCCTCCACTTT. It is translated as CASSLFLGSSNSPLHF.

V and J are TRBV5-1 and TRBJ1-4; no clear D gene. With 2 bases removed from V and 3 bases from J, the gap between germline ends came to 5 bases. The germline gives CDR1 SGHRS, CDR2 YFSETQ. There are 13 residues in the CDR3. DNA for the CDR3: TGCGCCAGCAGCTTCGGATCTAATGAAAAACTGTTTTTT. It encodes CASSFGSNEKLFF.

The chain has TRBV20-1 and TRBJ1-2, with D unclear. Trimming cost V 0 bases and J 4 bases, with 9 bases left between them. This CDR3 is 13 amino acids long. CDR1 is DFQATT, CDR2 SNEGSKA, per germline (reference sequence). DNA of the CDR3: TGCAGTGCTAGAGATTGGTACGGCTATGGCTACACCTTC. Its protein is CSARDWYGYGYTF.